This TCR beta chain emerged from a study of CD8 T cells in Susac syndrome. Overall study context: Blood was drawn from Susac syndrome patients while they were therapy-naive, on corticosteroids, or on intravenous immunoglobulin alone.

Study-wide points: The relatively small number of individuals in the TCR sequencing and HLA analysis was acknowledged by the study.

The CDR3 runs to 10 residues. Comment on this clonotype: What it binds is not known.

Reverse transcription of roughly 0.45 to 1 ug RNA used random hexamers. Across 54 Vbeta and 13 Jbeta, immunoSEQ multiplex PCR amplified TCR beta CDR3. MiXCR, run by TCRdb on the immunoSEQ multiplex PCR reads, gives a single entry per CDR3 protein. The sample has 150,000 to 200,000 distinct CDR3 sequences, around nine tenths seen once. TCR beta from blood CD8+ and CD4+ T cells was sequenced. The specimen was CD4+ T cells from PBMCs. The sequence derives from a human donor with Susac syndrome. This chain connects TRBV23-1 to TRBJ2-3; D is ambiguous. TRBV23-1 is classed as an ORF, of uncertain function. For the CDR3, the DNA is TGCGCGGAGATCCCAGATACGCAGTATTTT. It translates to CAEIPDTQYF.